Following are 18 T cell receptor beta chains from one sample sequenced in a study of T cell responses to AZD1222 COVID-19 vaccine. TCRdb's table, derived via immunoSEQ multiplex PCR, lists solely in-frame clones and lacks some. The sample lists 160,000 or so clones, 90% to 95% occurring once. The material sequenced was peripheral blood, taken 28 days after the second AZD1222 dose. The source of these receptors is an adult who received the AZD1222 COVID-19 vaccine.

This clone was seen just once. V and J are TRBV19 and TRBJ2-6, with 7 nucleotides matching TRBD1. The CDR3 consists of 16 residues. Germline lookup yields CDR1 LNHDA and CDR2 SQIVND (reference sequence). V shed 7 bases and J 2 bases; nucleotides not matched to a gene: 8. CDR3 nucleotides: TGTGCCAGTATTGCGGACAGGTTACCTGGGGCCAACGTCCTGACTTTC. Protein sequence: CASIADRLPGANVLTF.

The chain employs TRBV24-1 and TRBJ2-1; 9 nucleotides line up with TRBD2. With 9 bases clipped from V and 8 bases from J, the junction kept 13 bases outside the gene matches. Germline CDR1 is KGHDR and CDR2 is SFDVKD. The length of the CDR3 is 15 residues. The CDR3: CATSAGTSSRDEQFF. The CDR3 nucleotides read TGTGCCACCTCGGCCGGGACTAGCAGTCGGGATGAGCAGTTCTTC.

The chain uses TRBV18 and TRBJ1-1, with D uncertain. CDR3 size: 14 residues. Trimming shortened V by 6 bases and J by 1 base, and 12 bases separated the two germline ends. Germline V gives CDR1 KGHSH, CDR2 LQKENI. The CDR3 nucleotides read TGTGCCAGCTCGTATGGACGAGGGAACACTGAAGCTTTCTTT. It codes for CASSYGRGNTEAFF.

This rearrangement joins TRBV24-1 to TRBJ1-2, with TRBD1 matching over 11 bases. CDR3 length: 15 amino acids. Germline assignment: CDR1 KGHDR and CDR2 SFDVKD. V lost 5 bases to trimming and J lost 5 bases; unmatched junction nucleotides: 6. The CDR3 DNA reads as TGTGCCACCAGTGGTCGGGACAGGGGGATTTATGGCTACACCTTC. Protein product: CATSGRDRGIYGYTF.

The CDR3 loop is CASSPGPGEDTDTQYF. The CDR3 DNA reads TGTGCCAGCAGCCCCGGGCCTGGAGAAGACACAGATACGCAGTATTTT. J is TRBJ2-3 and V is TRBV4-2; D is ambiguous. Germline-derived CDR1 and CDR2 are LGHNA and YNFKEQ. This CDR3 spans 16 amino acids. Trimming pared 4 bases from V and 2 bases from J, leaving 16 bases between.

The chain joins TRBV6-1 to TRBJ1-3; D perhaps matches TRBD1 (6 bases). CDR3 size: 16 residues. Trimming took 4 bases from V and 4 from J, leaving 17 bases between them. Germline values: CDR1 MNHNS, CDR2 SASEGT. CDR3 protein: CASSVTPGAKGNTIYF. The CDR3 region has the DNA TGTGCCAGCAGTGTTACTCCGGGGGCGAAGGGAAACACCATATATTTT.

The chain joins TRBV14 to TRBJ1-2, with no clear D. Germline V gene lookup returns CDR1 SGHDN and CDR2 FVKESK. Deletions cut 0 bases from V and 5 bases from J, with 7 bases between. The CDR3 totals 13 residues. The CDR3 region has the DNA TGTGCCAGCAGCCAAGATTGGCGGTATGGCTACACCTTC. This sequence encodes CASSQDWRYGYTF.

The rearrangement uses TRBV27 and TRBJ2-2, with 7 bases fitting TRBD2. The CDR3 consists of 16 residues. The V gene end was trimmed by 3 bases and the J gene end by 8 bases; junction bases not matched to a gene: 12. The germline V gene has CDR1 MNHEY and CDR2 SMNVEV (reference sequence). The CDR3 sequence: CASSFYRQRGGGELFF. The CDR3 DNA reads TGTGCCAGCAGTTTCTATCGCCAGCGGGGTGGTGGGGAGCTGTTTTTT.

Written as DNA, the CDR3 is TGTGCCAGCAGTGGGCCCATAGCGGGATCTAATGAGCAGTTCTTC. Translated: CASSGPIAGSNEQFF. This sequence joins TRBV2 and TRBJ2-1, with 8 bases aligning to TRBD2. The CDR3 has 15 amino acids. The germline gives CDR1 SNHLY, CDR2 FYNNEI. V shed 4 bases, J shed 7 bases, and the junction held 9 bases outside the gene matches.

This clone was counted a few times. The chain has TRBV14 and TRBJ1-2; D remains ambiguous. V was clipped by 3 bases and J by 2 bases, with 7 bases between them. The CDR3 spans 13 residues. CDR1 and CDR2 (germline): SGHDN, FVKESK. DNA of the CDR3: TGTGCCAGCAGCCAGGCGCGGAACTATGGCTACACCTTC. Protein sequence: CASSQARNYGYTF. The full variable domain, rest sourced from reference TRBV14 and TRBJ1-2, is EAGVTQFPSHSVIEKGQTVTLRCDPISGHDNLYWYRRVMGKEIKFLLHFVKESKQDESGMPNNRFLAERTGGTYSTLKVQPAELEDSGVYFCASSQARNYGYTFGSGTRLTVV.

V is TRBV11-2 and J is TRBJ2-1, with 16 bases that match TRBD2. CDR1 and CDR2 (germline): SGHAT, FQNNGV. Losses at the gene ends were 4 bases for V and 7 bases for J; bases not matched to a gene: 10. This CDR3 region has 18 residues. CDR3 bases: TGTGCCAGCAGCTCTACCGGGACTAGCGGGAGGGCCGGTAATGAGCAGTTCTTC. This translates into CASSSTGTSGRAGNEQFF.

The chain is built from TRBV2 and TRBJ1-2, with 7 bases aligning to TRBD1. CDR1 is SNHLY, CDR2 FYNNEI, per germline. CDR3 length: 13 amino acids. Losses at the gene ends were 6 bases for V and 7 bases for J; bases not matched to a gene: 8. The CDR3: CASSYDRDSGYTF. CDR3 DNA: TGTGCCAGCAGCTATGACAGGGATAGTGGCTACACCTTC.

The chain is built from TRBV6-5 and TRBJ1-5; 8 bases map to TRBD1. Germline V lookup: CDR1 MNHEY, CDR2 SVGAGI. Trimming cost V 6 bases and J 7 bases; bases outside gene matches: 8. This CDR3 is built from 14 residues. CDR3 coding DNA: TGTGCCAGCAGATTCACAGGGGGATTACAGCCCCAGCATTTT. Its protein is CASRFTGGLQPQHF.

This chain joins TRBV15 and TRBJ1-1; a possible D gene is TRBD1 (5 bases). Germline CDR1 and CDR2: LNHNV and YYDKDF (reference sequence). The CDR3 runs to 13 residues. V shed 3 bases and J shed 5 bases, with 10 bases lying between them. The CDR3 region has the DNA TGTGCCACCAGCAGGCAGGGAACAACTGAAGCTTTCTTT. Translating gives CATSRQGTTEAFF.

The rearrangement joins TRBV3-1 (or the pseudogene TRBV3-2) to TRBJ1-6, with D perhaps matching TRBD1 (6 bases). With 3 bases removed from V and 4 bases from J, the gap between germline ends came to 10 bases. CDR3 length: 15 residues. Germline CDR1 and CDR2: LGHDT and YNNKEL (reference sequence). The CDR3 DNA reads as TGTGCCAGCAGCCAGGAACAGGGTTATAATTCACCCCTCCACTTT. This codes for CASSQEQGYNSPLHF.

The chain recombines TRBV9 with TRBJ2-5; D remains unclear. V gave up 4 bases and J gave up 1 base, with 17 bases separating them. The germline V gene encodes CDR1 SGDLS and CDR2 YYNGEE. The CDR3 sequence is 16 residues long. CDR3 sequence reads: CASSPKIRSPQETQYF. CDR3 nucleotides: TGTGCCAGCAGCCCCAAGATTAGGAGCCCCCAAGAGACCCAGTACTTC.

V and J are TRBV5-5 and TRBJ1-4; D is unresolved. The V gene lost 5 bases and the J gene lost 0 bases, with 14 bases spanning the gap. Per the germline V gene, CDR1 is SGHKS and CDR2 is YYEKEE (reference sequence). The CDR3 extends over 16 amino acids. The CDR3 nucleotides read TGTGCCAGCAGGTCGGAGGGCGCGGCAACTAATGAAAAACTGTTTTTT. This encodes CASRSEGAATNEKLFF.

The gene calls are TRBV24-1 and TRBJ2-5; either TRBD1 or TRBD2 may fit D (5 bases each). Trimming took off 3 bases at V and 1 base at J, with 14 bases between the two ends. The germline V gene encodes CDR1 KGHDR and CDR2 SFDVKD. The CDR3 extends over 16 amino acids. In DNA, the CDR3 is TGTGCCACCAGTGATCCGGGAAGGGGCCCCCAAGAGACCCAGTACTTC. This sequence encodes CATSDPGRGPQETQYF.